A single sample gave rise to the 16 T cell receptor beta chains below, sequenced in a study of T cell responses to AZD1222 COVID-19 vaccine. Assay: immunoSEQ multiplex PCR; the TCRdb copy retains only in-frame clones and omits some. The data show 100,000 to 120,000 clones, less than 95% seen once. Sequencing used peripheral blood, obtained 28 days after the second AZD1222 dose. Every receptor here comes from an adult who received the AZD1222 COVID-19 vaccine.

V and J are TRBV6-5 and TRBJ1-1, with TRBD1 as a possible D gene (5 bases). This CDR3 spans 14 amino acids. The V end lost 5 bases, the J end lost 5 bases, and 15 bases lay between the germline ends. Germline loops: CDR1 MNHEY, CDR2 SVGAGI. DNA of the CDR3: TGTGCCAGCAGTCCCGGGGGGAAGTGGACTGAAGCTTTCTTT. Its translation: CASSPGGKWTEAFF.

This clone was recorded a few times. The chain uses TRBV6-5 and TRBJ1-6; no reliable D call. The V end was cut by 5 bases, the J end by 2 bases, with 10 bases between. This CDR3 comprises 15 residues. Germline V gene lookup returns CDR1 MNHEY and CDR2 SVGAGI. The CDR3 DNA sequence: TGTGCCAGCAGTCAGCTGAACCCCTATAATTCACCCCTCCACTTT. It specifies CASSQLNPYNSPLHF.

This chain uses TRBV3-1 (or the pseudogene TRBV3-2) with TRBJ2-3; D is possibly TRBD1 (6 bases). Germline V gene sequence: CDR1 LGHDT, CDR2 YNNKEL (reference sequence). CDR3 length: 17 residues. With 3 bases removed from V and 2 bases from J, the gap between germline ends came to 18 bases. The DNA of the CDR3 is TGTGCCAGCAGCCACCGTGGGTCCAGGGGATCCACAGATACGCAGTATTTT. Amino acids: CASSHRGSRGSTDTQYF.

The chain combines TRBV4-1 with TRBJ2-2; D may be TRBD1 (5 bases). V was cut by 0 bases and J by 4 bases, with 21 bases left in between. This CDR3 region has 19 residues. Germline CDR1 and CDR2: MGHRA and YSYEKL. CDR3 protein: CASSQELYRLPGRTGELFF. CDR3 nucleotide sequence: TGCGCCAGCAGCCAAGAACTTTATCGGCTCCCAGGGCGCACCGGGGAGCTGTTTTTT.

J is TRBJ2-5 and V is TRBV19, with 7 bases identical to TRBD1. The germline V gene has CDR1 LNHDA and CDR2 SQIVND (reference sequence). CDR3 length equals 15 residues. Trimming cost V 4 bases and J 7 bases; bases outside gene matches: 12. CDR3 nucleotide sequence: TGTGCCAGTAGTAACGGAGACAGGGCCCTAACGACCCAGTACTTC. The encoded protein is CASSNGDRALTTQYF.

In its sample, this clone was seen once. The J gene is TRBJ2-1, the V gene TRBV12-3 or TRBV12-4; TRBD2 is a possible D gene (6 bases). This CDR3 is 13 amino acids long. V was clipped by 3 bases and J by 8 bases, with 11 bases between them. CDR3 amino acids: CASSFRAGYEQFF. CDR3 coding DNA: TGTGCCAGCAGTTTCCGAGCGGGCTATGAGCAGTTCTTC.

The chain uses TRBV4-2 and TRBJ2-1; TRBD1 matches at 8 bases. Germline V gene data show CDR1 as LGHNA and CDR2 as YNFKEQ. J gave up 9 bases and V 1 base, and 8 bases lay outside the gene matches. There are 15 residues in the CDR3. DNA for the CDR3: TGTGCCAGCAGCCAAGCCGGACAGGGTTTCAGTGAGCAGTTCTTC. Translation gives CASSQAGQGFSEQFF.

The rearrangement joins TRBV7-9 to TRBJ2-1, with D possibly TRBD2 on 5 matching bases. V dropped 2 bases and J dropped 8 bases, with 16 bases sitting between them. CDR1 and CDR2 from the germline V gene are SEHNR and FQNEAQ (reference sequence). The length of the CDR3 is 15 residues. The DNA of the CDR3 is TGTGCCAGCAGCTTATGGCACACCGAGAGGGATGAGCAGTTCTTC. Protein sequence: CASSLWHTERDEQFF. Variable domain in full (rest from reference TRBV7-9 and TRBJ2-1): DTGVSQNPRHKITKRGQNVTFRCDPISEHNRLYWYRQTLGQGPEFLTYFQNEAQLEKSRLLSDRFSAERPKGSFSTLEIQRTEQGDSAMYLCASSLWHTERDEQFFGPGTRLTVL.

V usage is TRBV29-1 and J usage is TRBJ2-7; 9 nucleotides agree with TRBD2. The CDR3 length is 13 residues. Germline V gene sequence: CDR1 SQVTM, CDR2 ANQGSEA. V gave up 5 bases and J gave up 2 bases; unmatched junction bases: 4. Here the CDR3 DNA reads TGCAGCGTTCCCGGGACTAGCACCTACGAGCAGTACTTC. It specifies CSVPGTSTYEQYF.

The chain is built from TRBV29-1 and TRBJ1-2; D is unclear. This CDR3 has 11 residues. Between the trimmed V and J ends, which lost 2 bases and 5 bases, there was a span of 6 bases. CDR1 SQVTM and CDR2 ANQGSEA come from the germline V gene. The CDR3 DNA is TGCAGCGTTGAACGGTTATATGGCTACACCTTC. This gives the protein CSVERLYGYTF.

V and J are TRBV7-9 and TRBJ1-5; D is ambiguous. V was shortened by 5 bases and J by 0 bases, with 11 bases between the two germline ends. The CDR3 length is 15 residues. The V gene's germline CDR1 is SEHNR and CDR2 FQNEAQ (reference sequence). Here the CDR3 reads CASSPQGSSNQPQHF. The DNA of the CDR3 is TGTGCCAGCAGCCCACAAGGGAGTAGCAATCAGCCCCAGCATTTT.

V and J are TRBV6-5 and TRBJ1-2; D ambiguous. CDR3 length equals 14 residues. Trimming took 6 bases from V and 8 from J, leaving 19 bases between them. Germline-derived CDR1 and CDR2 are MNHEY and SVGAGI. CDR3 sequence reads: CASRSTGNIEGYTF. As DNA, the CDR3 is TGTGCCAGCAGGTCAACCGGGAATATAGAAGGCTACACCTTC.

The V call is TRBV9, the J call TRBJ2-1; the D gene is possibly TRBD1 (5 bases). Germline V CDR1 and CDR2: SGDLS, YYNGEE. V was cut by 2 bases and J by 5 bases, with 5 bases left in between. This CDR3 is 12 amino acids long. Here the CDR3 DNA reads TGTGCCAGCAGCGTCAGGGACAATGAGCAGTTCTTC. It encodes CASSVRDNEQFF.

The chain links TRBV30 to TRBJ1-2; maybe TRBD1 (6 bases). V lost 4 bases and J 6 bases, leaving 12 bases between the germline ends. Germline V gives CDR1 GTSNPN, CDR2 SVGIG (reference sequence). The CDR3 is 12 amino acids. Here the CDR3 DNA reads TGTGCCTGGACAACAGGGTTTAATGGCTACACCTTC. This translates into CAWTTGFNGYTF.

The chain has TRBV7-9 and TRBJ2-3, with 8 nucleotides matching TRBD2. The V and J ends lost 1 base and 4 bases, in that order; junction bases with no gene match: 10. Per germline, CDR1 SEHNR and CDR2 FQNEAQ (reference sequence). The CDR3 consists of 17 residues. In DNA, the CDR3 is TGTGCCAGCAGCTTAGGGGTCGGGAGCGGGAGTTCAGATACGCAGTATTTT. Protein sequence: CASSLGVGSGSSDTQYF.

Remarks on this clone: The junction departs from the called germline gene at one end, perhaps through a read error. The V and J genes are TRBV15 and TRBJ2-7, with TRBD1 matching over 7 bases. CDR1 LNHNV and CDR2 YYDKDF come from the germline V gene (reference sequence). This CDR3 has 14 amino acids. The CDR3 bases are TGTGCCACCAGCGGAGACAGGGTCCGGGTCGAGCAGTACTTC. Amino acids: CATSGDRVRVEQYF.